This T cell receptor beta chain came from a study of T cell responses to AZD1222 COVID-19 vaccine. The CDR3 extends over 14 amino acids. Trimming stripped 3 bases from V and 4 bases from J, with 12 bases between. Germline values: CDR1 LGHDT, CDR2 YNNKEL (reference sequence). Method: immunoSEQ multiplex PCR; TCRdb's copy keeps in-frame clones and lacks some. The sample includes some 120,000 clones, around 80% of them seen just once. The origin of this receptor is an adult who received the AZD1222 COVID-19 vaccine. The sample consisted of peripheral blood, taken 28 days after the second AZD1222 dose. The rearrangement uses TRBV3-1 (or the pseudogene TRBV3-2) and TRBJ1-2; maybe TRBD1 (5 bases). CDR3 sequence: CASSQRGPSYGYTF. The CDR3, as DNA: TGTGCCAGCAGCCAGCGGGGACCGAGCTATGGCTACACCTTC.